This TCR beta chain originates from a study of Ad26.COV2.S vaccination and SARS-CoV-2 variants. Study details: Ad26.COV2.S shots went into the muscle once or twice, 56 days apart. Study outcomes and limitations: Using TCR breadth and depth analyses may have led to underestimated total T cell responses. Greater spike-specific TCR breadth was seen in vaccine recipients than in placebo recipients.

Treatment: approximately 18 received Ad26.COV2.S at low or high dose, single or two shots; a few received placebo; per-sample allocation not given. Repertoires come from day 63 after the first vaccine or placebo injection. An Ad26 vector that expressed Wuhan-strain SARS-CoV-2 spike constituted the vaccine. Method: immunoSEQ multiplex PCR; TCRdb's copy keeps in-frame clones and lacks some. The sample yields about 480,000 clones, roughly 87% seen once. Germline CDR1 is MNHNY and CDR2 is SVGAGI (reference sequence). There are 13 residues in the CDR3. Between the trimmed V and J ends, which lost 10 bases and 0 bases, there was a span of 10 bases. Notes on this clone: Its target is unknown.

The source of this sequence is a person between 18 and 65 years old who received the Ad26.COV2.S COVID-19 vaccine or a placebo. The V gene is TRBV6-6, the J gene TRBJ2-1, with D perhaps matching TRBD2 (5 bases). The sample was peripheral blood, taken in a trial of Ad26.COV2.S vaccine versus placebo. The CDR3 spells CATRGSSYNEQFF. The DNA for the CDR3 is TGTGCCACCAGAGGGAGCTCCTACAATGAGCAGTTCTTC.